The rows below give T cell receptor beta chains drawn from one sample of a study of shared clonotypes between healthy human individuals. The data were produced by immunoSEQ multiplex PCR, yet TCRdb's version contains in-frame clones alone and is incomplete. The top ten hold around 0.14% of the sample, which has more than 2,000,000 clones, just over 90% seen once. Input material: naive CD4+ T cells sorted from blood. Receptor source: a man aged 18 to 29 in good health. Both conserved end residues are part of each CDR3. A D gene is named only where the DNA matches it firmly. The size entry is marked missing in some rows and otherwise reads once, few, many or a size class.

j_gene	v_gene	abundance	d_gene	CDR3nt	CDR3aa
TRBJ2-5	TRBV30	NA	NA	TGTGCCTGGAGCCCGGTCGGGGAGACCCAGTACTTC	CAWSPVGETQYF
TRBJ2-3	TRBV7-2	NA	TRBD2	TGTGCCAGCAGCTCACGACTAGCGGGAGGAAGGGATACGCAGTATTTT	CASSSRLAGGRDTQYF
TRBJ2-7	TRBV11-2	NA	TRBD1	TGTGCCAGCAGTCCAGGAACGGTAGGACAGGTGGACTACGAGCAGTACTTC	CASSPGTVGQVDYEQYF
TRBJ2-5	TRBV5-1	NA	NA	TGCGCCAGCAGCTTGACGATAGGACTGGCAGAGACCCAGTACTTC	CASSLTIGLAETQYF
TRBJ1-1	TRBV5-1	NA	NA	TGCGCCAGCAGTATGGGGCAGCCGAACACTGAAGCTTTCTTT	CASSMGQPNTEAFF
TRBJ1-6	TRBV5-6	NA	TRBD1	TGTGCCAGCAGCCGGACAGGGAAAAGGGTCGAAGGTTCACCCCTCCACTTT	CASSRTGKRVEGSPLHF
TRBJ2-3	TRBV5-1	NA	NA	TGCGCCAGCAGCCCACTCTCGAGCACAGATACGCAGTATTTT	CASSPLSSTDTQYF
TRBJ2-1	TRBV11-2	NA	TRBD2	TGTGCCAGCAGCTTGGTAGCGGGAGCTCGAATAGAGCAGTTCTTC	CASSLVAGARIEQFF
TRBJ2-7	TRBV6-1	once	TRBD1	TGTGCCAGCAGTCACCGGGACAGGGGTTCCTACGAGCAGTACTTC	CASSHRDRGSYEQYF
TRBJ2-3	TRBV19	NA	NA	TGTGCCAGTAAAGAACATGGAGCAGATACGCAGTATTTT	CASKEHGADTQYF
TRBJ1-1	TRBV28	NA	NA	TGTGCCAGCACCGGGGGTTACACTGAAGCTTTCTTT	CASTGGYTEAFF
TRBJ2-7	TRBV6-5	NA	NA	TGTGCCAGCAGCCCAAGACAGAACCCCTACGAGCAGTACTTC	CASSPRQNPYEQYF
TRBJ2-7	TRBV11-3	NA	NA	TGTGCCAGCAGCCTAGTCTGGCAGGGTAACCACGAGCAGTACTTC	CASSLVWQGNHEQYF